The source of this T cell receptor beta chain is a study of shared clonotypes between healthy human individuals. Background on the study: The study enrolled a couple of women and three men aged 18 to 49.

This clone was counted many times. The same CDR3 also results from other DNA sequences found in this sample. The CDR3 is 12 amino acids. Germline V gives CDR1 MDHEN, CDR2 SYDVKM. V lost 2 bases, J lost 5 bases, and 6 bases lay in between. Recent vaccinations or acute infections were absent in the healthy HIV-negative adult donors. Replicate PCRs for unsorted PBMC used approximately 300 ng DNA (roughly 29,000 T cell genomes). Clones were sequenced by immunoSEQ multiplex PCR, and TCRdb holds only the in-frame ones, with some missing. The sample holds fewer than 700,000 clones, roughly four fifths seen once.

This receptor was identified in a woman in her thirties or forties in good health. Some clones in this sample may be carry-over from other donors' samples. The rearrangement uses TRBV28 and TRBJ1-2, with D uncertain. Specimen: PBMCs. CDR3 coding DNA: TGTGCCAGCAGTTTACTCGGGTATGGCTACACCTTC. Translation: CASSLLGYGYTF.